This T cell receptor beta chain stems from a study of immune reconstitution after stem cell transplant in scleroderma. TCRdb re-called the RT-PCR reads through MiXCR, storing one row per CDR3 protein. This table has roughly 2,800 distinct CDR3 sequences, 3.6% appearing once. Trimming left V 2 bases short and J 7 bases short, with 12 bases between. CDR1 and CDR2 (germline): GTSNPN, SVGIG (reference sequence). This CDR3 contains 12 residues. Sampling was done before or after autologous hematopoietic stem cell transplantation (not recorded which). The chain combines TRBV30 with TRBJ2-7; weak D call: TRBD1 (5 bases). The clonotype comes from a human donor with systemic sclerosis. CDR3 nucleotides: TGTGCCTGGAGTACTCAGGGAAGGGAGCAGTACTTC. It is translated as CAWSTQGREQYF.